This T cell receptor (beta chain) comes out of a study of T cell repertoires in cytomegalovirus infection (dated by TCRdb to 2018 to 2020). In terms of the full investigation: Recently identified HLA-C-restricted CMV epitopes, whose presentation resists viral immunomodulation, were targeted by peptide stimulations together with well-studied HLA-B-restricted epitopes. Donor HLA type was relevant to the analysis, because carriage of CMV infection together with the matching HLA type was indicated by public TCR beta signatures.

Only a few counts were recorded for this clonotype. Its target antigen remains unknown. Base-call qualities are not available, and no considerably larger clone is one nucleotide away. Results the study describes overall, beyond this receptor: In both this cohort and an independent roughly 360-donor cohort, the cumulative frequency of public TCR beta family members distinguished carriers of CMV infection plus the relevant HLA type. The ex vivo response was dominated by HLA-C-restricted CMV-specific TCR beta clonotypes, which also provided the single most frequent clonotype in two of eight donors.

The treatment or condition label, read with the paper, signifies: in vitro stimulation with specific CMV peptide epitopes to enrich CMV-specific T cells. The listed sequencing device is Illumina HiSeq 1500. The public reads were run again by TCRdb, first through fastp at Q25 and then through MiXCR, and only productive beta chains were kept. Rows are combined by CDR3 protein, so each entry shows the most common genes and DNA. The sample table lists around 430,000 distinct CDR3 sequences, under 55% of them with a count of one. The top ten hold roughly two fifths of the sample. Counted from cysteine to phenylalanine, this CDR3 has 14 amino acids. Only CDR3 DNA remains: 42 bases, in frame from the first base. Per the germline V gene, MDHEN is the CDR1 and SYDVKM is the CDR2. The trim is 2 bases for V and 3 bases for J, with a gap of 8 bases between the germline ends.

This receptor was taken from a human donor in good health (CMV status not recorded). Some clones in this sample may be carry-over from other donors' samples. Recombination joined TRBV28 with TRBJ1-5, with the D segment identity uncertain. The specimen comprised cultured PBMCs, sampled from culture after CMV antigen stimulation. The DNA sequence follows: TGTGCCAGCAGTTTACACGAGTACAATCAGCCCCAGCATTTT. The resulting protein is CASSLHEYNQPQHF.